This record covers a single TCR beta chain. Sequenced by immunoSEQ multiplex PCR; TCRdb stores in-frame clones only, minus some. The table lists 150,000 or so clones, approximately 90% of them singletons. These data originate in a study of T cell responses to AZD1222 COVID-19 vaccine. The CDR3 length is 16 residues. Germline V gene sequence: CDR1 LNHDA, CDR2 SQIVND (reference sequence). Trimming left V 6 bases short and J 4 bases short, with 21 bases between. The material was peripheral blood, obtained 28 days after the second AZD1222 dose. The clonotype was recovered from an adult who received the AZD1222 COVID-19 vaccine. The chain carries TRBV19 and TRBJ1-1, with TRBD1 as a possible D gene (6 bases). In nucleotides, the CDR3 is TGTGCCAGTAGACATGAGAGGACAGACCGGGGCACTGAAGCTTTCTTT. It yields the protein CASRHERTDRGTEAFF.